The subject of this entry is one TCR beta chain. This sample is part of a study of CD8 T cells in Susac syndrome. RNA totalling about 0.5 to 1 ug underwent reverse transcription with random hexamers. MiXCR, applied by TCRdb to the immunoSEQ multiplex PCR reads, yields one record per CDR3 protein. The sample contains about 180,000 distinct CDR3 sequences, around 95% of which appear only once. The sequence derives from a human donor with multiple sclerosis. Sequenced material: CD4+ T cells from PBMCs.

The CDR3: CASSLGDFYSPLHF. CDR3 DNA: TGCGCCAGCAGCTTGGGGGACTTCTATTCACCCCTCCACTTT. V is TRBV5-1 and J is TRBJ1-6; TRBD1 might be the D (5 bases). This CDR3 is built from 14 residues. The germline V gene has CDR1 SGHRS and CDR2 YFSETQ. V was trimmed by 0 bases and J by 8 bases, leaving 9 bases between them.